This T cell receptor beta chain was observed in a study of cytomegalovirus exposure and HLA in healthy donors. Study-wide context: Researchers found that less than 90% of 398 genotyped donors fell within the Caucasian-associated ancestry cluster.

Concerning this clone itself: The antigen is not known.

V shed 7 bases and J 5 bases; nucleotides not matched to a gene: 10. From germline, CDR1 is MDHEN and CDR2 SYDVKM. The CDR3 is made up of 16 amino acids. Points from the study as a whole: Most TCR sequences were uncommon, yet certain public TCRs appeared in many donors.

The PCR employed 60 Vbeta primers together with 13 Jbeta primers. Assay: immunoSEQ multiplex PCR; the TCRdb copy retains only in-frame clones and omits some. Of 130,000 to 150,000 clones detected, roughly 76% appear once; the ten largest clones hold under 4.5%. V and J are TRBV28 and TRBJ2-1, with 11 bases matching TRBD2. The sequencing input was PBMCs. The sequence derives from a man younger than 35 in good health and CMV-seronegative. In DNA, the CDR3 is TGTGCCAGCAATAATATGGGACTAGCGGCAGACAATGAGCAGTTCTTC. Residues: CASNNMGLAADNEQFF.